Listed below are T cell receptor beta chains from one sample, sequenced in a study of blood T cell dynamics during melanoma immunotherapy. The table came from immunoSEQ multiplex PCR; TCRdb's copy has only in-frame clones and leaves some out. Found here are 20,000 to 30,000 clones, roughly 89% of them singletons; the top ten hold about 4.9%. Sequences were derived from blood, sampled from a patient treated with checkpoint blockade. The receptors were sampled from a human donor with melanoma. CDR3s include the opening cysteine and the closing phenylalanine or tryptophan.

v_call: TRBV5-1; cdr3_aa: CASSAQGWETQYF
v_call: TRBV11-2; cdr3_aa: CASSLSWTSGRQTYEQYF
v_call: TRBV19; cdr3_aa: CASRGQGRNQPQHF
v_call: TRBV18; cdr3_aa: CASSPSPGNTEAFF
v_call: TRBV7-9; cdr3_aa: CASTPVGGGQGYTEAFF
v_call: TRBV19; cdr3_aa: CASSNSGDGQPQHF
v_call: TRBV5-1; cdr3_aa: CASSLGDRGPIGDNEQFF
v_call: TRBV2; cdr3_aa: CASTGSWGYTF
v_call: TRBV7-2; cdr3_aa: CASSLTGGAYEQYF
v_call: TRBV27; cdr3_aa: CASSLSPDRYNEQFF
v_call: TRBV5-1; cdr3_aa: CASSPTGAETQYF
v_call: TRBV29-1; cdr3_aa: CSVLAGGFNEQFF
v_call: TRBV4-1; cdr3_aa: CASSQESSASGNTDTQYF
v_call: TRBV5-1; cdr3_aa: CASSPDPGAYNEQFF
v_call: TRBV27; cdr3_aa: CASSLGGLPYGYTF
v_call: TRBV2; cdr3_aa: CASSERPSGRATNTGELFF
v_call: TRBV5-1; cdr3_aa: CASSVGRDEKLFF
v_call: TRBV28; cdr3_aa: CASSQLTGGANQPQHF
v_call: TRBV29-1; cdr3_aa: CSVEVSLNTEAFF
v_call: TRBV19; cdr3_aa: CASTPDKPNSGNTIYF
v_call: TRBV2; cdr3_aa: CASRRDTPHEQFF
v_call: TRBV2; cdr3_aa: CASSVSLAGFGRETQYF
v_call: TRBV28; cdr3_aa: CASSGGGLGQPQHF
v_call: TRBV28; cdr3_aa: CASRSGQPSRAQYF
v_call: TRBV6-1; cdr3_aa: CASSASLGYEQYF
v_call: TRBV11-3; cdr3_aa: CASSSGRGLFPNTGELFF
v_call: TRBV29-1; cdr3_aa: CSVGETGSGANVLTF
v_call: TRBV5-1; cdr3_aa: CASSADQGVGELFF
v_call: TRBV19; cdr3_aa: CASSIILLGDRETDTQYF
v_call: TRBV5-4; cdr3_aa: CASSLAPSGRSSYEQYF
v_call: TRBV11-2; cdr3_aa: CASSYRRTGNTEAFF
v_call: TRBV29-1; cdr3_aa: CSVDSRLVPYNEQFF
v_call: TRBV9; cdr3_aa: CASSFVPGGGYGYTF
v_call: TRBV5-4; cdr3_aa: CASGRQGGYGYTF
v_call: TRBV27; cdr3_aa: CASSFGPITGELFF
v_call: TRBV6-1; cdr3_aa: CAGTGNTEAFF
v_call: TRBV7-9; cdr3_aa: CASSFAQENTEAFF
v_call: TRBV2; cdr3_aa: CAGKQSYNTEAFF
v_call: TRBV7-9; cdr3_aa: CAIDPLAGGYNEQFF
v_call: TRBV11-3; cdr3_aa: CASSLAGLAADTQYF
v_call: TRBV5-1; cdr3_aa: CASSSGRDNYGYTF
v_call: TRBV5-1; cdr3_aa: CASSPPTGGNTEAFF
v_call: TRBV28; cdr3_aa: CASSPPYEKLFF
v_call: TRBV14; cdr3_aa: CASSQKTGAFSGANVLTF
v_call: TRBV12-5; cdr3_aa: CASGFRDLQFF
v_call: TRBV6-6; cdr3_aa: CASSYRVAGPQETQYF
v_call: TRBV19; cdr3_aa: CASSMTVTNTEAFF
v_call: TRBV2; cdr3_aa: CASSSDYNEQFF
v_call: TRBV7-8; cdr3_aa: CASSLLGGGYGYTF
v_call: TRBV10-3; cdr3_aa: CAISEWAGSDTQYF
v_call: TRBV19; cdr3_aa: CASSRLGDRGAYEQYF
v_call: TRBV5-1; cdr3_aa: CASSLVLIVSGANVLTF
v_call: TRBV27; cdr3_aa: CASITRLAGEETQYF
v_call: TRBV5-1; cdr3_aa: CASSLDGGGYYEQYF